This entry lists 32 T cell receptor beta chains sequenced from one sample in a study of Ad26.COV2.S vaccination and SARS-CoV-2 variants. Repertoires were generated with immunoSEQ multiplex PCR, while TCRdb's copy carries only in-frame clones and drops some. This table holds some 340,000 clones, 85% found once. Specified treatment: 15 to 20 received Ad26.COV2.S at low or high dose, single or two shots; roughly five received placebo; per-sample allocation not given. Day 63 after the first injection of vaccine or placebo was the sampling time. This sample comprised peripheral blood, obtained in a trial of Ad26.COV2.S vaccine versus placebo. These receptors were collected from a person between 18 and 59 years old who received the Ad26.COV2.S COVID-19 vaccine or a placebo.

The V call is TRBV5-6, the J call TRBJ1-5; D is possibly TRBD1 (5 bases). This CDR3 comprises 16 residues. Trimming removed 3 bases at V and 4 bases at J, with 17 bases between. Germline V CDR1 and CDR2: SGHDT, YYEEEE. DNA of the CDR3: TGTGCCAGCAGCTCACGTCGTCGGGGGTTGAATCAGCCCCAGCATTTT. Translating it yields CASSSRRRGLNQPQHF.

The chain employs TRBV6-6 and TRBJ1-5, with TRBD1 matching over 10 bases. The CDR3 extends over 14 amino acids. V was pared by 6 bases and J by 5 bases, with 4 bases of the junction left unmatched. CDR1 and CDR2 (germline): MNHNY, SVGAGI (reference sequence). CDR3 loop: CASSLGTGDQPQHF. For the CDR3, the DNA is TGTGCCAGCAGCCTCGGGACAGGGGATCAGCCCCAGCATTTT.

The V call is TRBV9, the J call TRBJ2-7; tentative D call: TRBD1 (5 bases). CDR1 and CDR2 from the germline V gene are SGDLS and YYNGEE. This CDR3 region has 17 residues. V was trimmed by 2 bases and J by 1 base, leaving 19 bases between them. This chain's CDR3 is CASSVLPGGAGSYEQYF. The CDR3 coding sequence is TGTGCCAGCAGCGTTCTCCCAGGTGGGGCAGGATCCTACGAGCAGTACTTC.

The chain has TRBV27 and TRBJ2-2; D unclear. The V and J ends lost 2 bases and 2 bases respectively, with 9 bases between them. Germline V gene sequence: CDR1 MNHEY, CDR2 SMNVEV (reference sequence). The CDR3 is made up of 15 amino acids. For the CDR3, the DNA is TGTGCCAGCAGTTTAATTCTACCTAACACCGGGGAGCTGTTTTTT. It specifies CASSLILPNTGELFF.

The V gene is TRBV4-2, the J gene TRBJ2-2; D perhaps matches TRBD1 (5 bases). The CDR3 length is 17 residues. With 1 base removed from V and 2 bases from J, the gap between germline ends came to 14 bases. Germline V CDR1 and CDR2: LGHNA, YNFKEQ. CDR3 in amino acids: CASSQALSTANTGELFF. For the CDR3, the DNA is TGTGCCAGCAGCCAAGCATTGTCGACAGCCAACACCGGGGAGCTGTTTTTT.

This chain links TRBV24-1 with TRBJ2-2; D is ambiguous. Trimming cost V 2 bases and J 3 bases, with 6 bases left between them. Germline CDR1 is KGHDR and CDR2 is SFDVKD. The CDR3 has 14 amino acids. CDR3 protein: CATSDSLHTGELFF. CDR3 in DNA: TGTGCCACCAGTGATTCCTTGCACACCGGGGAGCTGTTTTTT.

This chain connects TRBV11-3 to TRBJ2-7, with D maybe TRBD2 (5 bases). Trimming took off 6 bases at V and 4 bases at J, with 13 bases between the two ends. Germline V gene lookup returns CDR1 SGHNT and CDR2 YENEEA. The CDR3 consists of 13 residues. The CDR3 DNA sequence: TGTGCCAGCAGTCGATCCGGGGTATACGAGCAGTACTTC. As protein: CASSRSGVYEQYF.

This clone was seen just once. The chain has TRBV18 and TRBJ1-1; D is unclear. From germline, CDR1 is KGHSH and CDR2 LQKENI. The CDR3 is 18 residues long. Trimming shortened V by 5 bases and J by 0 bases, and 22 bases separated the two germline ends. As DNA, the CDR3 is TGTGCCAGCTCATCACAAATGGCGGGAGCAACCTTGAACACTGAAGCTTTCTTT. This sequence encodes CASSSQMAGATLNTEAFF.

This rearrangement joins TRBV5-1 to TRBJ1-4, with 7 bases aligning to TRBD1. Germline CDR1 and CDR2: SGHRS and YFSETQ. Losses at the gene ends were 4 bases for V and 5 bases for J; bases not matched to a gene: 11. This CDR3 has 16 residues. CDR3 in DNA: TGCGCCAGCAGCCAATCCGGACAGGTCGGGAATGAAAAACTGTTTTTT. This gives the protein CASSQSGQVGNEKLFF.

The rearrangement uses TRBV28 and TRBJ2-2; TRBD2 might be the D (6 bases). The germline CDR1 and CDR2 sequences are MDHEN and SYDVKM. V was pared by 7 bases and J by 5 bases, with 8 bases between. The CDR3 loop spans 12 amino acids. The chain's CDR3 is CASTGRTGELFF. The CDR3, as DNA: TGTGCCAGCACAGGGAGGACCGGGGAGCTGTTTTTT. Full variable domain (rest looked up from reference TRBV28 and TRBJ2-2): DVKVTQSSRYLVKRTGEKVFLECVQDMDHENMFWYRQDPGLGLRLIYFSYDVKMKEKGDIPEGYSVSREKKERFSLILESASTNQTSMYLCASTGRTGELFFGEGSRLTVL.

The chain carries TRBV5-4 and TRBJ1-4; D is unclear. V was clipped by 1 base and J by 7 bases, with 11 bases between them. The CDR3 sequence is 14 residues long. Germline V gives CDR1 SGHNT, CDR2 YYREEE (reference sequence). This CDR3 is CASSLKGWAEKLFF. Here the CDR3 DNA reads TGTGCCAGCAGCTTGAAAGGGTGGGCTGAAAAACTGTTTTTT.

This clone was seen a handful of times. The chain links TRBV5-1 to TRBJ1-3, with D hard to call. The CDR3 is 14 amino acids. V shed 4 bases and J shed 2 bases, with 10 bases lying between them. In germline, CDR1 is SGHRS, CDR2 YFSETQ. As DNA, the CDR3 is TGCGCCAGCAGCAGGGAGTTGGCTGGAAACACCATATATTTT. It codes for CASSRELAGNTIYF.

The chain recombines TRBV6-5 with TRBJ1-5; the match to TRBD1 covers 8 bases. The V segment lost 5 bases and the J segment 6 bases; nucleotides outside the gene matches: 6. The CDR3 length is 14 residues. From germline, CDR1 is MNHEY and CDR2 SVGAGI. The CDR3 DNA reads as TGTGCCAGCAGTACCGGGACAGGTAGTCAGCCCCAGCATTTT. Amino acid sequence: CASSTGTGSQPQHF.

The V gene is TRBV6-5, the J gene TRBJ2-7, with 7 bases aligning to TRBD1. This CDR3 has 14 residues. Germline V lookup: CDR1 MNHEY, CDR2 SVGAGI. V dropped 6 bases and J dropped 2; count of bases not matched to a gene: 7. The CDR3 is CASRTGDPPYEQYF. As DNA, the CDR3 is TGTGCCAGCAGAACAGGGGATCCTCCCTACGAGCAGTACTTC.

The rearrangement joins TRBV10-3 to TRBJ1-6; no clear D gene. This CDR3 is built from 17 residues. Per the germline V gene, CDR1 is ENHRY and CDR2 is SYGVKD. V dropped 3 bases and J dropped 5 bases, with 17 bases sitting between them. CDR3 in DNA: TGTGCCATCAGTGACCCCTACTACGGACGGAATAATTCACCCCTCCACTTT. This translates into CAISDPYYGRNNSPLHF.

The chain combines TRBV18 with TRBJ1-1; D gene uncertain. The CDR3 length is 13 residues. The V gene lost 0 bases and the J gene lost 5 bases, with 7 bases spanning the gap. Looked up from germline, CDR1 is KGHSH and CDR2 is LQKENI. For the CDR3, the DNA is TGTGCCAGCTCACCACCTACGGGGACTGAAGCTTTCTTT. Its translation: CASSPPTGTEAFF.

The count of this clone is one. The chain has TRBV6-5 and TRBJ2-5, with TRBD2 identical over 10 bases. V gave up 4 bases and J gave up 5 bases; unmatched junction bases: 10. This CDR3 has 16 amino acids. In germline, CDR1 is MNHEY, CDR2 SVGAGI. The CDR3 DNA follows: TGTGCCAGCAGTTTCAAGCGGGGGGGCGGCTGGGAGACCCAGTACTTC. Encoded protein: CASSFKRGGGWETQYF.

V usage is TRBV19 and J usage is TRBJ1-4; 8 bases line up with TRBD1. Losses at the gene ends were 6 bases for V and 7 bases for J; bases not matched to a gene: 10. This CDR3 is 15 amino acids long. CDR1 and CDR2 from the germline V gene are LNHDA and SQIVND (reference sequence). The CDR3 here is CASSLNRGSGEKLFF. The CDR3 coding sequence is TGTGCCAGTAGCCTAAACAGGGGGTCCGGTGAAAAACTGTTTTTT.

V is TRBV5-1 and J is TRBJ1-5; D gene unclear. Germline V gene sequence: CDR1 SGHRS, CDR2 YFSETQ. CDR3 length: 14 residues. Trimming removed 5 bases at V and 1 base at J, with 10 bases between. The CDR3 region is CASRLKESNQPQHF. The CDR3 nucleotides read TGCGCCAGCAGACTCAAGGAGAGCAATCAGCCCCAGCATTTT.

This chain connects TRBV3-1 (or the pseudogene TRBV3-2) to TRBJ1-1; D not certain. Looked up from germline, CDR1 is LGHDT and CDR2 is YNNKEL (reference sequence). Between the trimmed V and J ends, which lost 0 bases and 2 bases, there was a span of 13 bases. There are 16 residues in the CDR3. The CDR3 sequence is CASSQEDVKANTEAFF. In DNA, the CDR3 is TGTGCCAGCAGCCAAGAAGACGTTAAGGCTAACACTGAAGCTTTCTTT.

V gene TRBV10-3 combines with J gene TRBJ2-7; 7 nucleotides line up with TRBD1. This CDR3 is 13 amino acids long. The germline gives CDR1 ENHRY, CDR2 SYGVKD. J was trimmed by 1 base and V by 5 bases; bases with no gene match: 2. The CDR3 nucleotides are TGTGCCATCAGTCGGACAGGTTCCTACGAGCAGTACTTC. It encodes CAISRTGSYEQYF.

This clone has a handful of counts. This chain uses TRBV18 with TRBJ2-3; D call uncertain. Trimming removed 6 bases from V and 1 base from J, with 14 bases in between. Per germline, CDR1 KGHSH and CDR2 LQKENI. This CDR3 spans 15 amino acids. The CDR3 region is CASSYGMSGTDTQYF. CDR3 nucleotides: TGTGCCAGCTCCTATGGGATGAGCGGCACAGATACGCAGTATTTT.

This clone was seen more than once but under ten times. This rearrangement joins TRBV7-9 to TRBJ2-7; possibly TRBD1 for D (6 bases). CDR1 and CDR2 from the germline V gene are SEHNR and FQNEAQ (reference sequence). Trimming took off 7 bases at V and 7 bases at J, with 20 bases between the two ends. This CDR3 spans 14 amino acids. The CDR3 nucleotides read TGTGCCAGCACCCTCCTTGACAGGCGGATGGAGCAGTACTTC. It encodes CASTLLDRRMEQYF.

The count of this clone is one. V is TRBV19 and J is TRBJ2-6; a weak D match, TRBD1 (6 bases). Trimming shortened V by 6 bases and J by 1 base, and 19 bases separated the two germline ends. Per the germline V gene, CDR1 is LNHDA and CDR2 is SQIVND (reference sequence). This CDR3 has 18 residues. CDR3 sequence: CASSRTAYILSGANVLTF. CDR3 DNA: TGTGCCAGTAGCCGGACAGCCTATATACTATCTGGGGCCAACGTCCTGACTTTC.

The chain joins TRBV3-1 (or the pseudogene TRBV3-2) to TRBJ1-4, with 9 bases matching TRBD1. Germline V gives CDR1 LGHDT, CDR2 YNNKEL (reference sequence). This CDR3 region has 16 residues. With 2 bases clipped from V and 7 bases from J, the junction kept 8 bases outside the gene matches. The CDR3 region is CASSQLQGAVSEKLFF. For the CDR3, the DNA is TGTGCCAGCAGCCAACTACAGGGGGCAGTGAGTGAAAAACTGTTTTTT.

This chain connects TRBV12-3 or TRBV12-4 to TRBJ1-5; D possibly corresponds to TRBD1 (5 bases). The V gene lost 6 bases and the J gene lost 5 bases, with 11 bases spanning the gap. This CDR3 has 13 residues. The CDR3 spells CASREGFDQPQHF. CDR3 sequence (DNA): TGTGCCAGCAGAGAGGGGTTCGATCAGCCCCAGCATTTT.

The genes are TRBV7-3 and TRBJ1-1; no reliable D call. Germline V gene sequence: CDR1 SGHTA, CDR2 FQGTGA. Deletions cut 1 base from V and 3 bases from J, with 12 bases between. CDR3 length: 15 residues. CDR3 DNA sequence: TGTGCCAGCAGCTTAAGGCAGGCCGGTCACACTGAAGCTTTCTTT. It is translated as CASSLRQAGHTEAFF.

The rearrangement uses TRBV19 and TRBJ1-3; D remains unclear. Germline CDR1 LNHDA, CDR2 SQIVND (reference sequence). Between the trimmed V and J ends, which lost 2 bases and 0 bases, there was a span of 5 bases. The length of the CDR3 is 14 residues. The CDR3 spells CASSISASGNTIYF. The CDR3 region has the DNA TGTGCCAGTAGTATATCGGCCTCTGGAAACACCATATATTTT.

This sequence joins TRBV14 and TRBJ2-2; 7 bases agree with TRBD2. Germline V gene lookup returns CDR1 SGHDN and CDR2 FVKESK. The CDR3 covers 16 residues. Trimming removed 2 bases from V and 5 bases from J; junction bases left unmatched: 8. This CDR3 is CASSQSRDYRTGELFF. The CDR3 DNA is TGTGCCAGCAGCCAATCCCGGGACTACCGAACCGGGGAGCTGTTTTTT.

About this clone: Just one base apart from a much larger clone, this may be a read error. The rearrangement links TRBV4-1 to TRBJ1-4; possible D gene TRBD1, 5 bases. With 3 bases removed from V and 10 bases from J, the gap between germline ends came to 12 bases. CDR1 is MGHRA and CDR2 is YSYEKL in the germline V gene. CDR3 size: 13 residues. The chain's CDR3 is CASSQGRGGKLFF. CDR3 coding DNA: TGCGCCAGCAGCCAGGGACGGGGCGGAAAACTGTTTTTT.

The rearrangement uses TRBV18 and TRBJ2-7, with unresolved D. The CDR3 runs 12 residues. Looked up from germline, CDR1 is KGHSH and CDR2 is LQKENI. The V gene lost 4 bases and the J gene lost 2 bases, with 6 bases spanning the gap. The CDR3 here is CASSLTAYEQYF. The CDR3 DNA follows: TGTGCCAGCTCACTAACAGCCTACGAGCAGTACTTC.

The chain recombines TRBV19 with TRBJ1-4, with D perhaps TRBD1 (5 bases). Germline V lookup: CDR1 LNHDA, CDR2 SQIVND (reference sequence). The CDR3 length is 15 residues. V lost 6 bases to trimming and J lost 2 bases, with 13 bases between them. CDR3 in amino acids: CASRRGGATNEKLFF. The DNA for the CDR3 is TGTGCCAGTAGGCGGGGCGGGGCGACTAATGAAAAACTGTTTTTT. Full variable domain (missing parts from reference TRBV19 and TRBJ1-4): DGGITQSPKYLFRKEGQNVTLSCEQNLNHDAMYWYRQDPGQGLRLIYYSQIVNDFQKGDIAEGYSVSREKKESFPLTVTSAQKNPTAFYLCASRRGGATNEKLFFGSGTQLSVL.